This T cell receptor (beta chain) was retrieved from a study of blood T cell repertoires in COVID-19. Study details: Both acute and convalescent COVID-19 samples were obtained from the United States, Italy and Spain. PBMCs, B-cell-depleted T cells, or T cells were the source of the cDNA or gDNA that made up the material.

Study processing details: Reference gene primer amplification gave nucleated cell count estimates. Repertoires were generated with immunoSEQ multiplex PCR, while TCRdb's copy carries only in-frame clones and drops some. V and J calls and clone size are copied from that table; D and trimming were computed from the DNA. The table records 150,000 or so clones, over 80% of them present only once. The source of this sequence is a human donor in a cohort sampled during active COVID-19. The sample comprised peripheral blood.

The DNA of the CDR3 is TGTGCCAGCAGTTCTTGGACTAGCTCTCAAGCTTTCTTT. Translated: CASSSWTSSQAFF. This chain connects TRBV27 to TRBJ1-1; D unresolved. This CDR3 region has 13 residues. Trimming stripped 4 bases from V and 9 bases from J, with 15 bases between. Germline V gives CDR1 MNHEY, CDR2 SMNVEV (reference sequence).